The 17 T cell receptor beta chains listed next were all sequenced from one sample in a study of T-cell memory formation after mild COVID-19. TCRdb used MiXCR to reprocess the 5' RACE reads, holding one entry per CDR3 protein. The data show roughly 280,000 distinct CDR3 sequences, with 15% to 20% seen just once and around a fifth held by the top ten. The sequencing sample was made of PBMCs or a T cell subset sorted from them (not recorded which). Every receptor here comes from a man aged 18 to 30 who had mild COVID-19 (a few samples of this study predate the infection). Cell type and time point are not known.

The V gene is TRBV6-1, the J gene TRBJ1-1; TRBD1 matches 8 bases. The germline CDR1 and CDR2 sequences are MNHNS and SASEGT. Trimming took 10 bases from V and 4 from J; bases not matched to a gene: 8. This CDR3 comprises 13 residues. CDR3 sequence reads: CATLTGGPTEAFF. CDR3 bases: TGTGCCACCCTTACAGGGGGTCCCACTGAAGCTTTCTTT.

This clonotype was seen only a few times. The chain joins TRBV2 to TRBJ2-7; TRBD1 might be the D (7 bases). Germline V CDR1 and CDR2: SNHLY, FYNNEI. The CDR3 totals 12 residues. V was clipped by 4 bases and J by 8 bases, with 12 bases between them. The CDR3 DNA is TGTGCCAGCAGTGGACAGGGAGGCAAGCAGTACGTC. Its translation is CASSGQGGKQYV.

This clonotype was counted a few times. The rearrangement uses TRBV7-9 and TRBJ1-2; 8 bases are shared with TRBD1. Germline values: CDR1 SEHNR, CDR2 FQNEAQ (reference sequence). The CDR3 runs to 13 residues. Losses at the gene ends were 5 bases for V and 8 bases for J; bases not matched to a gene: 7. The CDR3 DNA reads as TGTGCCAGCAGCCTCATGACAGGGGTCGGCTACACCTTC. Amino acids: CASSLMTGVGYTF.

This clonotype was seen a few times. The chain carries TRBV7-8 and TRBJ1-5, with TRBD1 matching over 7 bases. The germline V gene has CDR1 SGHVS and CDR2 FQNEAQ. This CDR3 spans 15 amino acids. V lost 6 bases to trimming and J lost 0 bases; unmatched junction nucleotides: 5. In DNA, the CDR3 is TGTGCCAGCAGATCGGACAGGAGTAGCAATCAGCCCCAGCATTTT. The encoded protein is CASRSDRSSNQPQHF. The whole variable domain, remainder taken from reference TRBV7-8 and TRBJ1-5, is GAGVSQSPRYKVAKRGQDVALRCDPISGHVSLFWYQQALGQGPEFLTYFQNEAQLDKSGLPSDRFFAERPEGSVSTLKIQRTQQEDSAVYLCASRSDRSSNQPQHFGDGTRLSIL.

This clonotype was counted only a few times. V and J are TRBV4-2 and TRBJ1-2; TRBD1 is a possible D gene (5 bases). CDR1 and CDR2 (germline): LGHNA, YNFKEQ. This CDR3 region has 15 residues. V lost 0 bases, J lost 8 bases, and 16 bases lay in between. The CDR3 DNA follows: TGTGCCAGCAGCCAAGACCCACGGGGGTATGAAGGCTACACCTTC. Translation gives CASSQDPRGYEGYTF.

The sample holds a few counts of this clonotype. This chain uses TRBV5-1 with TRBJ1-5, with 8 bases matching TRBD1. The CDR3 totals 15 residues. With V trimmed by 4 bases and J by 2 bases, 5 bases remained unmatched. Germline CDR1 is SGHRS and CDR2 is YFSETQ. In nucleotides, the CDR3 is TGCGCCAGCAGCCCGACAGGGGTGGGCAATCAGCCCCAGCATTTT. It codes for CASSPTGVGNQPQHF.

The chain uses TRBV9 and TRBJ1-1, with 7 bases matching TRBD1. Unmatched junction bases numbered 18, after V lost 2 bases and J lost 2 bases. Germline V CDR1 and CDR2: SGDLS, YYNGEE. This CDR3 region has 19 residues. This CDR3 reads CASSVGTYGTASSNTEAFF. CDR3 nucleotides: TGTGCCAGCAGCGTGGGAACCTACGGGACAGCCTCTAGTAACACTGAAGCTTTCTTT.

This chain uses TRBV7-9 with TRBJ2-6, with no clear D. The V and J ends lost 1 base and 2 bases respectively, with 9 bases between them. CDR1 is SEHNR, CDR2 FQNEAQ, per germline (reference sequence). The CDR3 spans 16 residues. The DNA for the CDR3 is TGTGCCAGCAGCTTAGAGAGGCCGCCTGGGGCCAACGTCCTGACTTTC. Translated, it gives CASSLERPPGANVLTF.

This clonotype was counted a few times. The chain has TRBV7-3 and TRBJ1-1, with TRBD1 matching over 7 bases. The CDR3 extends over 13 amino acids. Germline V gene data show CDR1 as SGHTA and CDR2 as FQGTGA. J gave up 6 bases and V 1 base, and 2 bases lay outside the gene matches. The CDR3 sequence: CASSLRQGAEAFF. DNA for the CDR3: TGTGCCAGCAGCTTAAGACAGGGCGCTGAAGCTTTCTTT.

V and J are TRBV18 and TRBJ2-6; D assignment may be TRBD1 or TRBD2 (5 bases each). Trimming removed 4 bases at V and 0 bases at J, with 13 bases between. The CDR3 is 17 amino acids. Germline V gene sequence: CDR1 KGHSH, CDR2 LQKENI. This CDR3 reads CASSLRDGSSGANVLTF. The CDR3 region has the DNA TGTGCCAGCTCACTCCGGGACGGAAGCTCTGGGGCCAACGTCCTGACTTTC.

This clonotype was recorded a few times. The chain is built from TRBV28 and TRBJ2-6; D unclear. V lost 2 bases and J 4 bases, leaving 9 bases between the germline ends. CDR1 MDHEN and CDR2 SYDVKM come from the germline V gene. CDR3 size: 15 residues. This chain's CDR3 is CASSLRVYGANVLTF. The CDR3 bases are TGTGCCAGCAGTTTAAGGGTGTACGGGGCCAACGTCCTGACTTTC.

J is TRBJ2-3 and V is TRBV7-2; D is uncertain. From germline, CDR1 is SGHTA and CDR2 FQGNSA. Deletions cut 4 bases from V and 5 bases from J, with 7 bases between. CDR3 length: 12 amino acids. The CDR3 loop reads CASSSPEDTQYF. CDR3 sequence (DNA): TGTGCCAGCAGCTCCCCGGAAGATACGCAGTATTTT.

The chain is built from TRBV7-2 and TRBJ1-6; D not certain. Germline V gene sequence: CDR1 SGHTA, CDR2 FQGNSA. The CDR3 covers 13 residues. Trimming took off 5 bases at V and 13 bases at J, with 15 bases between the two ends. CDR3 in DNA: TGTGCCAGCAGCCCGGTCGTTCTATTCCCCCTCCACTTT. Residues: CASSPVVLFPLHF.

This chain links TRBV20-1 with TRBJ2-7; D not certain. This CDR3 is built from 13 residues. Germline assignment: CDR1 DFQATT and CDR2 SNEGSKA (reference sequence). V was trimmed by 2 bases and J by 2 bases, leaving 10 bases between them. CDR3 DNA sequence: TGCAGTGCTAGACCAGGAAGTCCCTACGAGCAGTACGTC. It codes for CSARPGSPYEQYV.

V is TRBV6-5 and J is TRBJ1-5; D is unclear. V was trimmed by 6 bases and J by 0 bases, leaving 9 bases between them. The CDR3 has 14 residues. Looked up from germline, CDR1 is MNHEY and CDR2 is SVGAGI. For the CDR3, the DNA is TGTGCCAGCAGGTCGTCTTATAGCAATCAGCCCCAGCATTTT. Translated, it gives CASRSSYSNQPQHF.

This clonotype was seen many times. The chain recombines TRBV5-1 with TRBJ2-1; perhaps TRBD2 as D (7 bases). Germline V lookup: CDR1 SGHRS, CDR2 YFSETQ. Trimming took 4 bases from V and 8 from J, leaving 19 bases between them. The CDR3 length is 15 residues. CDR3 sequence: CASSLRGANIHEQFF. CDR3 in DNA: TGCGCCAGCAGCCTCCGGGGGGCCAATATCCATGAGCAGTTCTTC.

The chain employs TRBV7-2 and TRBJ1-1, with D possibly being TRBD1 (5 bases). Between the trimmed V and J ends, which lost 5 bases and 6 bases, there was a span of 25 bases. Germline loops: CDR1 SGHTA, CDR2 FQGNSA. This CDR3 is built from 17 residues. The CDR3 protein is CASSPSGTGGLEAEAFF. The CDR3 DNA follows: TGTGCCAGCAGCCCGTCCGGGACGGGCGGGCTGGAGGCTGAAGCTTTCTTT.